These 21 T cell receptor beta chains share one sample of origin, sequenced in a study of resident and recirculating memory T cells in vitiligo. Assay used: immunoSEQ multiplex PCR; TCRdb lists only in-frame clones, some missing. This sample has approximately 69,000 clones, with 90% to 95% found just once. Sequencing used blood. These receptor sequences come from a male donor with vitiligo.

The V and J genes are TRBV7-9 and TRBJ2-5; TRBD1 agrees at 7 bases. The CDR3 loop spans 14 amino acids. Germline lookup yields CDR1 SEHNR and CDR2 FQNEAQ (reference sequence). With 7 bases clipped from V and 0 bases from J, the junction kept 5 bases outside the gene matches. The CDR3 DNA reads as TGTGCCAGCAAGGAAGGGGGCTACCAAGAGACCCAGTACTTC. It codes for CASKEGGYQETQYF.

This clone was recorded only once. The rearrangement joins TRBV5-6 to TRBJ2-7, with D maybe TRBD1 (5 bases). CDR3 length: 14 residues. Germline V gene lookup returns CDR1 SGHDT and CDR2 YYEEEE. Between the trimmed V and J ends, which lost 7 bases and 2 bases, there was a span of 16 bases. The CDR3 DNA reads as TGTGCCAGCTGGCAGGGCCGGGCACCCTACGAGCAGTACTTC. Residues: CASWQGRAPYEQYF.

The J gene is TRBJ1-3, the V gene TRBV5-1, with D tentatively TRBD1 (5 bases). Germline V gene data show CDR1 as SGHRS and CDR2 as YFSETQ. CDR3 length: 16 residues. V was pared by 3 bases and J by 0 bases, with 13 bases between. The CDR3 region is CASSYTGAISGNTIYF. CDR3 bases: TGCGCCAGCAGCTACACAGGCGCTATCTCTGGAAACACCATATATTTT.

The chain combines TRBV5-8 with TRBJ2-5; TRBD2 matches at 9 bases. CDR3 length: 16 residues. Losses at the gene ends were 0 bases for V and 2 bases for J; bases not matched to a gene: 5. Germline V gene lookup returns CDR1 SGHTS and CDR2 YDEGEE. This CDR3 reads CASSLGRTSVQETQYF. The CDR3 coding sequence is TGTGCCAGCAGCTTGGGTCGGACTAGCGTACAAGAGACCCAGTACTTC.

The chain has TRBV5-1 and TRBJ2-1; TRBD2 matches 7 bases. This CDR3 has 14 amino acids. V lost 7 bases, J lost 2 bases, and 6 bases stayed unmatched. Germline V lookup: CDR1 SGHRS, CDR2 YFSETQ. CDR3 DNA: TGCGCCAGCTCCAGCGGGACGCCCTACAATGAGCAGTTCTTC. Protein: CASSSGTPYNEQFF. Full variable domain (outside the CDR3, taken from reference TRBV5-1 and TRBJ2-1): KAGVTQTPRYLIKTRGQQVTLSCSPISGHRSVSWYQQTPGQGLQFLFEYFSETQRNKGNFPGRFSGRQFSNSRSEMNVSTLELGDSALYLCASSSGTPYNEQFFGPGTRLTVL.

The V call is TRBV10-3, the J call TRBJ2-7; the D gene is possibly TRBD2 (6 bases). Germline loops: CDR1 ENHRY, CDR2 SYGVKD. The CDR3 totals 14 residues. Trimming stripped 10 bases from V and 3 bases from J, with 19 bases between. Written as DNA, the CDR3 is TGTGCCAGCGGTTCGGGGACTGGGAACTACGAGCAGTACTTC. Translated: CASGSGTGNYEQYF.

The chain recombines TRBV7-8 with TRBJ1-1; weak D call: TRBD1 (6 bases). V dropped 2 bases and J dropped 5 bases, with 15 bases sitting between them. The CDR3 contains 15 residues. Germline V gives CDR1 SGHVS, CDR2 FQNEAQ. The CDR3 loop reads CASSLYGGLETEAFF. In nucleotides, the CDR3 is TGTGCCAGCAGCTTATACGGGGGGCTGGAGACTGAAGCTTTCTTT.

This chain uses TRBV4-1 with TRBJ1-5; 7 bases are a match to TRBD1. The CDR3 contains 16 residues. Per the germline V gene, CDR1 is MGHRA and CDR2 is YSYEKL. J lost 1 base, V lost 2 bases, and 5 bases had no gene match. CDR3 loop: CASSQPRQGSNQPQHF. CDR3 DNA sequence: TGCGCCAGCAGCCAACCTAGACAGGGAAGCAATCAGCCCCAGCATTTT.

This clone occurred once. The J gene is TRBJ2-5, the V gene TRBV7-9; no clear D gene. The CDR3 length is 11 residues. V shed 4 bases and J shed 5 bases, with 5 bases lying between them. Germline assignment: CDR1 SEHNR and CDR2 FQNEAQ (reference sequence). DNA of the CDR3: TGTGCCAGCAGCTCTCCGGAGACCCAGTACTTC. Translated, it gives CASSSPETQYF. Based on the CDR3 plus reference TRBV7-9 and TRBJ2-5, the full variable domain is DTGVSQNPRHKITKRGQNVTFRCDPISEHNRLYWYRQTLGQGPEFLTYFQNEAQLEKSRLLSDRFSAERPKGSFSTLEIQRTEQGDSAMYLCASSSPETQYFGPGTRLLVL.

This clone was detected only once. This chain links TRBV19 with TRBJ1-2, with 10 nucleotides matching TRBD1. Per the germline V gene, CDR1 is LNHDA and CDR2 is SQIVND (reference sequence). Trimming removed 7 bases from V and 2 bases from J; junction bases left unmatched: 13. This CDR3 is built from 17 residues. CDR3 nucleotides: TGTGCCAGTATCCGAAAACCTAGGACAGGGGGAAACTATGGCTACACCTTC. It is translated as CASIRKPRTGGNYGYTF. The full variable domain, in which reference TRBV19 and TRBJ1-2 provide the parts outside the CDR3, is DGGITQSPKYLFRKEGQNVTLSCEQNLNHDAMYWYRQDPGQGLRLIYYSQIVNDFQKGDIAEGYSVSREKKESFPLTVTSAQKNPTAFYLCASIRKPRTGGNYGYTFGSGTRLTVV.

V is TRBV30 and J is TRBJ2-1, with D possibly matching TRBD1 (6 bases). V was cut by 5 bases and J by 2 bases, with 13 bases left in between. This CDR3 has 14 residues. Germline V gene sequence: CDR1 GTSNPN, CDR2 SVGIG (reference sequence). CDR3 nucleotides: TGTGCCTGGTCAACAGGGTCCACCTACAATGAGCAGTTCTTC. Translated: CAWSTGSTYNEQFF.

The chain couples TRBV28 to TRBJ1-5; D is ambiguous. CDR1 and CDR2 (germline): MDHEN, SYDVKM. There are 15 residues in the CDR3. Deletions cut 7 bases from V and 0 bases from J, with 13 bases between. The CDR3 DNA is TGTGCCAGCAATAGTCTCCGGAGTAGCAATCAGCCCCAGCATTTT. The encoded protein is CASNSLRSSNQPQHF.

The V call is TRBV9, the J call TRBJ2-3; the D is unclear. V shed 4 bases and J shed 1 base, with 10 bases lying between them. The CDR3 is 14 residues long. The germline V gene has CDR1 SGDLS and CDR2 YYNGEE. The CDR3 is CASSIDSRTDTQYF. DNA for the CDR3: TGTGCCAGCAGCATAGACTCCCGCACAGATACGCAGTATTTT.

This clone was observed a single time. The rearrangement joins TRBV12-5 to TRBJ2-1; 8 bases match TRBD2. The length of the CDR3 is 17 residues. The V and J ends lost 3 bases and 4 bases, in that order; junction bases with no gene match: 11. Germline CDR1 is LGHNT and CDR2 is FRNRAP. CDR3 DNA sequence: TGTGCTAGTGGTTTACCCTCCGGGGGGGCGGGTTACAATGAGCAGTTCTTC. This translates into CASGLPSGGAGYNEQFF. The full variable domain, completed using reference TRBV12-5 and TRBJ2-1, is DARVTQTPRHKVTEMGQEVTMRCQPILGHNTVFWYRQTMMQGLELLAYFRNRAPLDDSGMPKDRFSAEMPDATLATLKIQPSEPRDSAVYFCASGLPSGGAGYNEQFFGPGTRLTVL.

The chain couples TRBV11-2 to TRBJ2-5; no clear D gene. The J call may be wrong; the DNA end is better matched by TRBJ2-7. The CDR3 spans 12 residues. Looked up from germline, CDR1 is SGHAT and CDR2 is FQNNGV. DNA for the CDR3: TGTGCCAGCAGCTTTGGTAGCTACGAGCAGTACTTC. Translation: CASSFGSYEQYF.

The rearrangement links TRBV28 to TRBJ1-2; weak D call: TRBD1 (6 bases). The V end lost 5 bases, the J end lost 4 bases, and 14 bases lay between the germline ends. There are 14 residues in the CDR3. CDR1 is MDHEN, CDR2 SYDVKM, per germline. CDR3 nucleotides: TGTGCCAGCAGTCTCCTACAGGGCTCCTATGGCTACACCTTC. Translating it yields CASSLLQGSYGYTF.

CDR3 in DNA: TGTGCCAGCAGTGGACAGGGCGGGTACGAGCAGTACTTC. Residues: CASSGQGGYEQYF. V gene TRBV9 combines with J gene TRBJ2-7; TRBD1 aligns across 8 bases. Losses at the gene ends were 5 bases for V and 4 bases for J; bases not matched to a gene: 5. The germline gives CDR1 SGDLS, CDR2 YYNGEE. CDR3 size: 13 residues.

The chain links TRBV7-2 to TRBJ1-5, with TRBD1 matching over 9 bases. The germline V gene encodes CDR1 SGHTA and CDR2 FQGNSA. The CDR3 spans 16 residues. The V and J ends lost 1 base and 4 bases, in that order; junction bases with no gene match: 5. The CDR3 bases are TGTGCCAGCAGCTTAGGGACAGGGGCGTCGAATCAGCCCCAGCATTTT. Protein sequence: CASSLGTGASNQPQHF.

This clone was picked up a small number of times. The V gene is TRBV29-1, the J gene TRBJ1-4; a weak D match, TRBD1 (6 bases). CDR3 size: 13 residues. Trimming took off 7 bases at V and 5 bases at J, with 14 bases between the two ends. Germline V gene lookup returns CDR1 SQVTM and CDR2 ANQGSEA. The CDR3 DNA sequence: TGCAGCGCCCGACAGGAGTTGAATGAAAAACTGTTTTTT. As protein: CSARQELNEKLFF.

As to this clone: The sample carries other DNA sequences with the same CDR3. The J gene is TRBJ2-2, the V gene TRBV6-4; D is unclear. The CDR3 runs 13 residues. V was clipped by 0 bases and J by 4 bases, with 3 bases between them. Germline CDR1 MRHNA, CDR2 SNTAGT. The CDR3 DNA sequence: TGTGCCAGCAGTGACTCTAGCACCGGGGAGCTGTTTTTT. Translating gives CASSDSSTGELFF.

The CDR3 protein is CASRATGGSNYGYTF. The CDR3 DNA is TGTGCCAGCAGGGCCACAGGGGGCTCTAACTATGGCTACACCTTC. The V and J genes are TRBV6-6 and TRBJ1-2, with 9 nucleotides matching TRBD1. Trimming removed 6 bases from V and 0 bases from J; junction bases left unmatched: 5. Germline V gene lookup returns CDR1 MNHNY and CDR2 SVGAGI (reference sequence). This CDR3 contains 15 residues.